This T cell receptor beta chain was obtained from a study of shared clonotypes between healthy human individuals. For the study at large: Used for every donor were three CD4 naive, three CD4 memory, two CD8 naive and one CD8 memory plate. Study outcomes and limitations: Larger richness was generally estimated for naive than memory subsets. An effect of sequencing depth on clonotype sharing among donors was expected.

Method: immunoSEQ multiplex PCR; TCRdb's copy keeps in-frame clones and lacks some. The sample comprises roughly 2 million clones, approximately 95% of which are singletons, and roughly 0.13% rests with the top ten. CDR1 MGHRA and CDR2 YSYEKL come from the germline V gene. The CDR3 runs 16 residues. V was pared by 6 bases and J by 5 bases, with 22 bases between. This clone has only one observation. The antigen is not known. Sequencing used naive CD4+ T cells sorted from blood. Subset specified: CD45RA+ positively selected. The origin of this receptor is a young man in good health. The gene calls are TRBV4-1 and TRBJ2-5, with a possible D match to TRBD1 (5 bases). The CDR3 is CASRNGQDINGETQYF. The CDR3 region has the DNA TGCGCCAGCAGGAATGGCCAGGACATCAATGGGGAGACCCAGTACTTC.